This T cell receptor (beta chain) was recovered during a study of blood T cell repertoires in COVID-19. On the study more broadly: Nucleic acid was either cDNA or gDNA, and it came from T cells, B-cell-depleted T cells, or PBMCs.

Trimming stripped 4 bases from V and 2 bases from J, with 15 bases between. Germline V gives CDR1 SGHTS, CDR2 YDEGEE. CDR3 length: 15 residues. Per the original data handling: How many nucleated cells were present was estimated from reference gene primer amplification. Some clones are missing from TCRdb's copy, which holds only in-frame ones; the method was immunoSEQ multiplex PCR. The D gene and trimming were derived from the DNA, and the V and J assignments and clone size from that table. The sample records over 150,000 clones, 70% to 90% being singletons. The chain couples TRBV5-8 to TRBJ2-5; TRBD1 is a possible D gene (8 bases). This clonotype originated in a man between 45 and 60 years old with COVID-19, enrolled during active disease. Sequencing used peripheral blood. The CDR3 loop is CASSPGQGGQETQYF. CDR3 nucleotide sequence: TGTGCCAGCAGCCCCGGACAGGGAGGGCAAGAGACCCAGTACTTC.